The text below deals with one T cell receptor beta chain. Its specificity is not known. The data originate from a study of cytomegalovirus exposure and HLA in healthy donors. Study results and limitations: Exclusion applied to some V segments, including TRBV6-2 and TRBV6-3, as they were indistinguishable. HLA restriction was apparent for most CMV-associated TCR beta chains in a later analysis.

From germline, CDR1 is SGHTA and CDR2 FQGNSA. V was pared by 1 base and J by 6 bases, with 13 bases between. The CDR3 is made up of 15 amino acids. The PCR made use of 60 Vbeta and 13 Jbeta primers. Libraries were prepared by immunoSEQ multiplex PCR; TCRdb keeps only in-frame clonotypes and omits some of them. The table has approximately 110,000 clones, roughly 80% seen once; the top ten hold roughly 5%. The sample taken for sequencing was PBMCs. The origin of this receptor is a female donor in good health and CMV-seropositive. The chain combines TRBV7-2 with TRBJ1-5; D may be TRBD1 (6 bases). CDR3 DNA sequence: TGTGCCAGCAGCTTAGACAGGGAAAGGAGTCAGCCCCAGCATTTT. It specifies CASSLDRERSQPQHF. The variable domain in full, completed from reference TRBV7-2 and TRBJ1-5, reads GAGVSQSPSNKVTEKGKDVELRCDPISGHTALYWYRQSLGQGLEFLIYFQGNSAPDKSGLPSDRFSAERTGGSVSTLTIQRTQQEDSAVYLCASSLDRERSQPQHFGDGTRLSIL.